A single sample gave rise to the 10 T cell receptor beta chains below, sequenced in a study of PD-L1 blockade in urothelial cancer. Clones were sequenced by immunoSEQ multiplex PCR, and TCRdb holds only the in-frame ones, with some missing. Here the sample spans approximately 91,000 clones, over 80% being singletons. This sample's time point: peripheral blood 6 weeks after treatment start. This material consisted of PBMCs, taken around atezolizumab (anti-PD-L1) treatment. The receptors were sampled from an older man with urothelial cancer.

The genes are TRBV30 and TRBJ1-3; D gene unclear. The CDR3 runs to 13 residues. Trimming stripped 5 bases from V and 12 bases from J, with 20 bases between. Germline assignment: CDR1 GTSNPN and CDR2 SVGIG (reference sequence). CDR3 nucleotides: TGTGCCTGGTCGCCAACTTCCGGACTCGACATATATTTT. Its translation: CAWSPTSGLDIYF.

The chain has TRBV19 and TRBJ2-1; D might be TRBD1 (5 bases). CDR1 and CDR2 (germline): LNHDA, SQIVND (reference sequence). This CDR3 region has 16 residues. V lost 4 bases, J lost 0 bases, and 13 bases lay in between. The CDR3 loop reads CASSRGFSSSYNEQFF. The CDR3 DNA reads TGTGCCAGTAGTAGGGGCTTCTCGAGCTCCTACAATGAGCAGTTCTTC.

V gene TRBV6-5 combines with J gene TRBJ2-7; no definite D call. From germline, CDR1 is MNHEY and CDR2 SVGAGI. The germline V and J ends were trimmed by 2 bases and 0 bases, with 5 bases remaining between them. The length of the CDR3 is 13 residues. CDR3 coding DNA: TGTGCCAGCAGTTACGGGCACTCCTACGAGCAGTACTTC. Translation gives CASSYGHSYEQYF.

V usage is TRBV18 and J usage is TRBJ2-6, with D perhaps matching TRBD1 (5 bases). Germline V lookup: CDR1 KGHSH, CDR2 LQKENI. V lost 6 bases and J 4 bases, leaving 13 bases between the germline ends. This CDR3 comprises 15 residues. CDR3 coding DNA: TGTGCCAGCTCCAGGGCGGATATGGGGGCCAACGTCCTGACTTTC. It translates to CASSRADMGANVLTF.

This clone was observed once. The junction differs from germline at one of its ends, possibly a read error. The chain has TRBV7-2 and TRBJ2-3, with D possibly being TRBD1 (6 bases). The CDR3 contains 15 residues. Germline assignment: CDR1 SGHTA and CDR2 FQGNSA. CDR3 in amino acids: CASSFGGIGTETQYF. The CDR3 DNA is TGTGCCAGCAGCTTTGGGGGCATCGGCACAGAGACGCAGTATTTT.

In its sample, this clone was seen a few times. V usage is TRBV7-3 and J usage is TRBJ1-1; TRBD1 is a possible D gene (6 bases). Germline V gives CDR1 SGHTA, CDR2 FQGTGA. The CDR3 is 14 amino acids. Trimming removed 5 bases from V and 2 bases from J, with 12 bases in between. For the CDR3, the DNA is TGTGCCAGCAGCCCGGACAGCCAAAACACTGAAGCTTTCTTT. Protein sequence: CASSPDSQNTEAFF.

V and J are TRBV2 and TRBJ2-7; 7 bases are a match to TRBD1. Trimming cost V 5 bases and J 5 bases; bases outside gene matches: 6. This CDR3 has 13 residues. The germline V gene has CDR1 SNHLY and CDR2 FYNNEI. The CDR3 here is CASSTDRDNEQYF. In DNA, the CDR3 is TGTGCCAGCAGTACCGACAGGGATAACGAGCAGTACTTC.

DNA of the CDR3: TGTGCCAGCAGCCCCAATGGACAGGTCCTCTCTGGAAACACCATATATTTT. Its translation is CASSPNGQVLSGNTIYF. V gene TRBV7-2 combines with J gene TRBJ1-3, with TRBD1 matching over 7 bases. This CDR3 is 17 amino acids long. Germline V gene sequence: CDR1 SGHTA, CDR2 FQGNSA. The junction had 10 bases not matched to a gene; V was cut back by 5 bases and J by 0 bases. The full variable domain, with the rest looked up from reference TRBV7-2 and TRBJ1-3, is GAGVSQSPSNKVTEKGKDVELRCDPISGHTALYWYRQSLGQGLEFLIYFQGNSAPDKSGLPSDRFSAERTGGSVSTLTIQRTQQEDSAVYLCASSPNGQVLSGNTIYFGEGSWLTVV.

The chain recombines TRBV2 with TRBJ2-1, with 7 bases identical to TRBD2. The germline CDR1 and CDR2 sequences are SNHLY and FYNNEI. The CDR3 is 14 amino acids. V lost 6 bases and J lost 5; bases outside the gene matches: 7. CDR3 nucleotide sequence: TGTGCCAGCAGCCCAAGCGGGAACCACAATGAGCAGTTCTTC. This codes for CASSPSGNHNEQFF.

A single count supports this clone. The J gene is TRBJ2-1, the V gene TRBV12-5; TRBD1 agrees at 10 bases. CDR1 and CDR2 (germline): LGHNT, FRNRAP. V shed 1 base and J 10 bases; nucleotides not matched to a gene: 7. The CDR3 contains 15 residues. DNA for the CDR3: TGTGCTAGTGGTTTGGGGGACAGGGGCGAGGCCGAGCAGTTCTTC. It is translated as CASGLGDRGEAEQFF.